These 9 T cell receptor beta chains were sequenced from one sample in a study of blood T cells in healthy people across ages (dated by TCRdb to the mid-2010s). The library came from 5' RACE. Sequencing was carried out with an Illumina HiSeq 2500. A second 7 to 11 cycle PCR used a sample-barcoded 5' primer and a J-beta primer mix. Using fastp trimming at Q25 and MiXCR clonotype assembly, TCRdb reanalyzed the public sequencing data and kept in-frame beta chains. Every CDR3 protein is listed once, alongside the most common genes and DNA of its rows. The sample table records approximately 1.5 million distinct CDR3 sequences; about 45% of these occur just once. The ten largest account for approximately 4% of the sample. The sequencing input was blood. These receptors were taken from a woman between 18 and 29 years old in good health.

The V gene is TRBV28, the J gene TRBJ2-1; TRBD1 matches at 9 bases. CDR3 length: 15 residues. Germline V gene sequence: CDR1 MDHEN, CDR2 SYDVKM. Trimming took 4 bases from V and 6 from J; bases not matched to a gene: 7. The CDR3 reads CASSSPTGGFNEQFF. The CDR3 DNA sequence: TGTGCCAGCAGTTCCCCGACAGGGGGATTCAATGAGCAGTTCTTC.

This clonotype has only one observation. V usage is TRBV4-3 and J usage is TRBJ2-2; 10 nucleotides align to TRBD2. Trimming at V came to 1 base and at J to 4 bases, leaving 6 bases not matched to a gene. The germline gives CDR1 LGHNA, CDR2 YSLEER. The CDR3 covers 17 residues. CDR3 loop: CASSQGPSGSVTGELFF. The CDR3 DNA follows: TGCGCCAGCAGCCAAGGTCCTAGCGGGAGTGTCACCGGGGAGCTGTTTTTT.

This clonotype was counted a few times. This chain links TRBV7-9 with TRBJ2-2; 9 bases fit TRBD2. The CDR3 totals 14 residues. Germline V CDR1 and CDR2: SEHNR, FQNEAQ (reference sequence). V lost 2 bases, J lost 7 bases, and 2 bases stayed unmatched. CDR3 DNA: TGTGCCAGCAGCTTACTAGCGGGATTCGGGGAGCTGTTTTTT. Translating gives CASSLLAGFGELFF.

This clonotype was detected a few times. The V and J genes are TRBV4-3 and TRBJ1-2; a possible D gene is TRBD1 (5 bases). V was trimmed by 2 bases and J by 6 bases, leaving 10 bases between them. The CDR3 is made up of 13 amino acids. CDR1 and CDR2 (germline): LGHNA, YSLEER. For the CDR3, the DNA is TGCGCCAGCAGCCAAACGTGGGGGGATGGCTACACCTTC. It encodes CASSQTWGDGYTF.

CDR3: CSAIDRVRSSNQPQHF. The CDR3 DNA reads as TGCAGTGCAATCGACAGGGTAAGGTCCAGCAATCAGCCCCAGCATTTT. The chain couples TRBV20-1 to TRBJ1-5; 7 nucleotides match TRBD1. Germline assignment: CDR1 DFQATT and CDR2 SNEGSKA (reference sequence). The CDR3 sequence is 16 residues long. J lost 1 base, V lost 6 bases, and 12 bases had no gene match.

This clonotype was found a few times. This chain joins TRBV27 and TRBJ2-5; unclear D gene. Trimming shortened V by 3 bases and J by 2 bases, and 19 bases separated the two germline ends. Germline V gene sequence: CDR1 MNHEY, CDR2 SMNVEV (reference sequence). CDR3 length: 17 amino acids. The DNA for the CDR3 is TGTGCCAGCAGTTTGACCTCCCCCGGCGGTTTACAAGAGACCCAGTACTTC. It is translated as CASSLTSPGGLQETQYF.

The rearrangement uses TRBV12-3 or TRBV12-4 and TRBJ2-7, with D perhaps matching TRBD1 or TRBD2 (5 bases each). V lost 5 bases, J lost 4 bases, and 18 bases lay in between. The CDR3 runs 15 residues. The chain's CDR3 is CASSLSGGRIYEQYF. The CDR3, as DNA: TGTGCCAGCAGTCTGTCTGGGGGAAGAATATACGAGCAGTACTTC.

V usage is TRBV7-2 and J usage is TRBJ1-1; D not resolved. Trimming cost V 4 bases and J 4 bases, with 10 bases left between them. Germline V CDR1 and CDR2: SGHTA, FQGNSA. The CDR3 is made up of 13 amino acids. The CDR3 reads CASSSQRLTEAFF. For the CDR3, the DNA is TGTGCCAGCAGCTCTCAAAGGCTCACTGAAGCTTTCTTT.

V and J are TRBV4-3 and TRBJ1-5; D gene ambiguous. The V gene's germline CDR1 is LGHNA and CDR2 YSLEER. There are 14 residues in the CDR3. V gave up 0 bases and J gave up 11 bases, with 14 bases separating them. The CDR3 is CASSQDGGGRTQHF. CDR3 bases: TGCGCCAGCAGCCAAGATGGCGGAGGACGGACCCAGCATTTT.